A selection of T cell receptor beta chains follows, all from one sample in a study of response to subunit inactivated influenza vaccine. TCRdb redid the calling of the RT-PCR reads with MiXCR, one entry per CDR3 protein. The table records around 570,000 distinct CDR3 sequences, about 8% of them present only once. The material was PBMCs from blood, obtained less than 30 months after vaccination. Every receptor here comes from a man between 50 and 69 years old who received an inactivated influenza vaccine. Each CDR3 is given with its conserved first and last residue. The D gene is left open where the match is weak. Clone size is given for some rows only: seen once, a few or many times, or a class if the clone is expanded.

TRBV20-1,TRBJ2-2,many,NA,CSAGTRPAGELFF,TGCAGTGCTGGAACCCGACCCGCCGGGGAGCTGTTTTTT
TRBV7-9,TRBJ2-1,many,TRBD2,CASSRDYREQFF,TGTGCCAGCAGCCGGGACTACCGTGAGCAGTTCTTC
TRBV18,TRBJ2-7,many,NA,CASSSGLYPYEQYF,TGTGCCAGCTCATCGGGCCTATACCCCTACGAGCAGTACTTC
TRBV3-1,TRBJ2-7,few,NA,CASSQDRYAEQYF,TGTGCCAGCAGCCAAGATCGTTACGCGGAGCAGTACTTC
TRBV12-3/TRBV12-4,TRBJ2-3,few,TRBD2,CASRTGLAGGDTQYF,TGTGCCAGCCGCACGGGACTAGCGGGAGGAGATACGCAGTATTTT
TRBV5-1,TRBJ1-5,few,NA,CASSLGDHYSNQPQHF,TGCGCCAGCAGCTTGGGGGACCACTATAGCAATCAGCCCCAGCATTTT
TRBV4-3,TRBJ2-3,NA,TRBD2,CASSQAVAGEALGTQYF,TGCGCCAGCAGCCAGGCCGTAGCGGGGGAGGCGCTGGGTACGCAGTATTTT
TRBV6-1,TRBJ1-1,many,NA,CASKAYATGEAFF,TGTGCCAGCAAAGCCTACGCGACAGGTGAAGCTTTCTTT
TRBV6-1,TRBJ2-3,few,NA,CASSRLGGASTDTQYF,TGTGCCAGCAGCCGCCTGGGGGGTGCTAGCACAGATACGCAGTATTTT
TRBV20-1,TRBJ2-5,few,TRBD1,CSASRDRGSEETQYF,TGCAGTGCGAGCCGGGACAGGGGGTCAGAAGAGACCCAGTACTTC
TRBV7-2,TRBJ2-7,many,TRBD1,CASSLDRGPYEQYF,TGTGCCAGCAGCTTAGACAGGGGGCCCTACGAGCAGTACTTC
TRBV10-3,TRBJ2-7,many,TRBD1,CAAAGTEGYEQYF,TGTGCCGCCGCCGGGACAGAGGGTTACGAGCAGTACTTC
TRBV5-1,TRBJ2-2,many,NA,CASRSGPGELFF,TGCGCCAGCAGATCAGGGCCCGGGGAGCTGTTTTTT
TRBV7-6,TRBJ1-1,few,TRBD1,CASSSRTGGTEAFF,TGTGCCAGCAGCTCAAGGACAGGGGGCACTGAAGCTTTCTTT
TRBV7-2,TRBJ2-1,few,NA,CASSSLGFNEQFF,TGTGCCAGCAGCTCCCTAGGATTCAATGAGCAGTTCTTC
TRBV3-1,TRBJ2-7,few,NA,CASSLDGGREQYF,TGTGCCAGCAGCCTAGACGGAGGACGGGAGCAGTACTTC
TRBV18,TRBJ1-4,few,NA,CASSPSLRSGPNEKLFF,TGTGCCAGCTCACCAAGCCTTAGATCCGGGCCAAATGAAAAACTGTTTTTT
TRBV4-3,TRBJ2-3,NA,TRBD2,CASSQELAGYTQYF,TGCGCCAGCAGCCAAGAACTAGCGGGTTATACGCAGTATTTT
TRBV5-8,TRBJ1-4,few,NA,CASSFGTATTNEKLFF,TGTGCCAGCAGCTTTGGCACAGCTACAACTAATGAAAAACTGTTTTTT
TRBV6-2/TRBV6-3,TRBJ1-5,few,NA,CASSYVAGITGNQPQHF,TGTGCCAGCAGTTACGTCGCAGGGATTACGGGCAATCAGCCCCAGCATTTT
TRBV4-2,TRBJ2-1,NA,NA,CASSQDGGRMYNEQFF,TGTGCCAGCAGCCAAGATGGAGGGAGGATGTACAATGAGCAGTTCTTC
TRBV20-1,TRBJ2-7,NA,TRBD1,CSARKGTGPYEQYF,TGCAGTGCTAGGAAGGGGACAGGGCCCTACGAGCAGTACTTC
TRBV6-2/TRBV6-3,TRBJ1-2,NA,TRBD1,CASRLTGGFDGYTF,TGTGCCAGCAGACTGACAGGGGGCTTCGATGGCTACACCTTC
TRBV7-8,TRBJ2-7,many,TRBD1,CASSFRTGREQYF,TGTGCCAGCAGCTTCCGGACAGGGAGGGAGCAGTACTTC
TRBV5-1,TRBJ2-5,few,TRBD2,CASSRGTSGTETQYF,TGCGCCAGCAGCCGGGGGACTAGCGGGACGGAGACCCAGTACTTC
TRBV6-2/TRBV6-3,TRBJ2-5,NA,TRBD1,CASTRGQGQETQYF,TGTGCCAGCACCCGAGGACAGGGCCAAGAGACCCAGTACTTC
TRBV18,TRBJ2-3,many,NA,CASSPIPRIDTQYF,TGTGCCAGCTCACCAATCCCGCGTATTGATACGCAGTATTTT
TRBV19,TRBJ2-3,NA,TRBD1,CASSPRGRRSSDTQYF,TGTGCCAGTAGCCCCAGGGGGCGGAGAAGCTCAGATACGCAGTATTTT